The T cell receptor (beta chain) under discussion was sequenced for a study of blood T cell repertoires in COVID-19. Study details: COVID-19 samples collected from the United States, Italy and Spain covered acute and convalescent phases. From T cells, B-cell-depleted T cells, or PBMCs came the material, which was cDNA or gDNA.

This clone has just a few counts. The repertoire was sequenced with immunoSEQ multiplex PCR; TCRdb's copy has only in-frame clones and lacks some. The data contain roughly 190,000 clones, around 86% of them singletons. This CDR3 is built from 14 residues. From germline, CDR1 is SGHRS and CDR2 YFSETQ. The germline V and J ends were trimmed by 0 bases and 2 bases, with 9 bases remaining between them. The sequencing sample was made of peripheral blood. This sequence joins TRBV5-1 and TRBJ2-7; D not certain. This clonotype was sampled from a man between 65 and 85 years old with acute or convalescent COVID-19. The CDR3 region has the DNA TGCGCCAGCAGCTTGGCGTCAGATACCTACGAGCAGTACTTC. Translating gives CASSLASDTYEQYF.